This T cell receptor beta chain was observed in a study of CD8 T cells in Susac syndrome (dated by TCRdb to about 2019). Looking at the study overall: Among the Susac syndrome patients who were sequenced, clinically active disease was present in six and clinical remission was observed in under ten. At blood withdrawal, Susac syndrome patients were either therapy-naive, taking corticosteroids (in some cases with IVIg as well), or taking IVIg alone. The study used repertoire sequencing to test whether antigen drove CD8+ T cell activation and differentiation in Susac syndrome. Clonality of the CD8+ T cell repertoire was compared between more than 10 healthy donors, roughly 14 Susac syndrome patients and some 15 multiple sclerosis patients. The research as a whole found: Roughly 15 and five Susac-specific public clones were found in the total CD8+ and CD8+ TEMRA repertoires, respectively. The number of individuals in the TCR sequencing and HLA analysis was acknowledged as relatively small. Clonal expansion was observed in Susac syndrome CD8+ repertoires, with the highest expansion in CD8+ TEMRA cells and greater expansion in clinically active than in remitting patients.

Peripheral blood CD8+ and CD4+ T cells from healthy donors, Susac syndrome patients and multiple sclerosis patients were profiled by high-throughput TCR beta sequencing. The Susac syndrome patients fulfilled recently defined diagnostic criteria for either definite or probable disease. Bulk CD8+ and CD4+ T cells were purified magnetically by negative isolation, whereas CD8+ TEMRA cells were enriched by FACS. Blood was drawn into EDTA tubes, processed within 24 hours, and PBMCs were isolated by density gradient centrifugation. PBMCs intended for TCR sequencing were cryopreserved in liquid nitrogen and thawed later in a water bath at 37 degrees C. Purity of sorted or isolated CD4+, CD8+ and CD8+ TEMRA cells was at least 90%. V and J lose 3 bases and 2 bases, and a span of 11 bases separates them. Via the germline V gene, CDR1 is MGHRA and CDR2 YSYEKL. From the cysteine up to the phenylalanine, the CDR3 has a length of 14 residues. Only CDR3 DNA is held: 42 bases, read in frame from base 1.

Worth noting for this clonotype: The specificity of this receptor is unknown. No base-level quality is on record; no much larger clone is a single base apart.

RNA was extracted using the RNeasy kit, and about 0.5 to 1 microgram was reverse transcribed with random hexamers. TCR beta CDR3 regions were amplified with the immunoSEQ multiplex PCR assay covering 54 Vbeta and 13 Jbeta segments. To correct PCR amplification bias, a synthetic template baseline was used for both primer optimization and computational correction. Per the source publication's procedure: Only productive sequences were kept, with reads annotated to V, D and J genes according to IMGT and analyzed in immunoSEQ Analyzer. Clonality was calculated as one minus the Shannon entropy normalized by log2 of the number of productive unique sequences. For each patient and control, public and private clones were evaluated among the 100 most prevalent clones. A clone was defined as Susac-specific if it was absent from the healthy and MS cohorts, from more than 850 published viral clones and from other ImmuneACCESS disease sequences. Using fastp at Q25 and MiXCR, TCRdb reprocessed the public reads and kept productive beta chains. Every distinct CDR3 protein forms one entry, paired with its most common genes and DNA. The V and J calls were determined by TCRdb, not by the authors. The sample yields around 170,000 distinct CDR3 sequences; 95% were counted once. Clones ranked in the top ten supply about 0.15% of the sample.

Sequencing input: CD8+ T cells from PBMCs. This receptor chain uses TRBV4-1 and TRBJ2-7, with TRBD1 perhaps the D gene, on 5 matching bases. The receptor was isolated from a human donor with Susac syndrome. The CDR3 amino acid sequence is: CASSHRTPTYEQYF. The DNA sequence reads TGCGCCAGCAGCCATCGGACACCCACCTACGAGCAGTACTTC.